This is a list of T cell receptor beta chains from one sample in a study of T-cell memory formation after mild COVID-19. TCRdb re-called the 5' RACE reads with MiXCR, one entry per CDR3 protein. The sample contains about 440,000 distinct CDR3 sequences, 15% to 25% of which appear only once. Sequenced material: PBMCs or a T cell subset sorted from them (not recorded which). Every receptor here comes from an adult woman who had mild COVID-19 (a few samples of this study predate the infection). Cell type and time point are not known. Each CDR3 is given with its conserved first and last residue. A D gene is named only where the DNA matches it firmly. Size is stated for part of the rows, as once, few or many counts, or as a class when the clone is expanded.

NA,TRBJ2-7,NA,TRBV5-6,TGTGCCAGCAGCCCACAGGACCTCTACGAGCAGTACTTC,CASSPQDLYEQYF
NA,TRBJ2-1,NA,TRBV4-3,TGCGCCAGCAGCCAAGAAGAGTTGGGGATTAGCGATGAGCAGTTCTTC,CASSQEELGISDEQFF
TRBD1,TRBJ1-1,few,TRBV12-3/TRBV12-4,TGTGCCAGCAGTCCATGGACAGGGGGGAACACTGAAGCTTTCTTT,CASSPWTGGNTEAFF
NA,TRBJ2-1,NA,TRBV12-3/TRBV12-4,TGTGCCAGCAGGTCGATTGGGAATGAGCAGTTCTTC,CASRSIGNEQFF
NA,TRBJ2-1,few,TRBV11-2,TGTGCCAGCAGCTTAAGTCCCCCATTCGAGACCTATGAGCAGTTCTTC,CASSLSPPFETYEQFF
TRBD2,TRBJ2-1,NA,TRBV24-1,TGTGCCACCAGTGAACCTGAGGCTAGCGGGGTAGGGCATGAGCAGTTCTTC,CATSEPEASGVGHEQFF
TRBD2,TRBJ2-1,few,TRBV3-1,TGTGCCAGCAGCCCCCAAGGGGGACTAGCGGGGGGACCTAATGAGCAGTTCTTC,CASSPQGGLAGGPNEQFF
NA,TRBJ1-2,few,TRBV6-5,TGTGCCAGCAGTCATGGCGGGGGTAACTATGGCTACACCTTC,CASSHGGGNYGYTF
TRBD1,TRBJ1-2,NA,TRBV12-3/TRBV12-4,TGTGCCAGCGGAAAGGGACAGAGAGACTATGGCTACACCTTC,CASGKGQRDYGYTF
TRBD1,TRBJ1-2,NA,TRBV4-1,TGCGCCAGCAGCCCCGCGGGACAGGCCTATGGCTACACCTTC,CASSPAGQAYGYTF
TRBD2,TRBJ2-3,NA,TRBV7-7,TGTGCTAGCAGCCCGACGACTAGCGGGAGATCGGATACGCAGTATTTT,CASSPTTSGRSDTQYF
NA,TRBJ2-2,many,TRBV12-3/TRBV12-4,TGTGCCAGCAGTTTTTGGGCCCGGGAGCTGTTTTTT,CASSFWARELFF
NA,TRBJ1-1,NA,TRBV12-3/TRBV12-4,TGTGCCAGCGCAATATTCCTCGGGGGAGAAGCTTTCTTT,CASAIFLGGEAFF
TRBD1,TRBJ2-3,few,TRBV6-5,TGTGCCAGCAGCCCGGGACAGGGGAGGGATACGCAGTATTTT,CASSPGQGRDTQYF
TRBD2,TRBJ2-7,NA,TRBV12-3/TRBV12-4,TGTGCCAGCAGTTCCACCACCGGGACTAGCGGGAGGTACGAGCAGTACTTC,CASSSTTGTSGRYEQYF
TRBD2,TRBJ2-1,many,TRBV5-1,TGCGCCAGCAGCTTGGCGGCGGGGGTGGATGAGCAGTTCTTC,CASSLAAGVDEQFF
TRBD1,TRBJ2-1,NA,TRBV5-6,TGTGCCAGCAGCTTGACCCACTCGTCGGACAGGAGAAACAATGAGCAGTTCTTC,CASSLTHSSDRRNNEQFF